These T cell receptor beta chains were read from a single sample in a study of OX40 agonist ivuxolimab in advanced cancers. Profiling relied on immunoSEQ multiplex PCR, and the TCRdb table lists in-frame clones only, not all of them. The top ten hold 0.4% to 0.55% of the sample, which has tens of thousands of clones, 85% to 90% seen once. The specimen was CD4+ or CD8+ T cells sorted from blood, collected in a trial of the OX40 agonist ivuxolimab. Every receptor here comes from an adult with an advanced solid tumor such as melanoma, head and neck, liver or kidney cancer. The CDR3 runs from the conserved cysteine through the conserved F or W. D genes are given only for firm matches. For some rows the clone size is stated as once, few or many, or as a class when expanded; others skip it.

d_call: TRBD1; v_call: TRBV27; j_call: TRBJ2-5; clone_size: -; cdr3_aa: CASRSTFLPRQGFQETQYF; cdr3_nt: TGTGCCAGCAGATCCACTTTTTTACCCCGACAGGGCTTCCAAGAGACCCAGTACTTC
d_call: TRBD1; v_call: TRBV2; j_call: TRBJ2-2; clone_size: once; cdr3_aa: CASRKDRGRTGELFF; cdr3_nt: TGTGCCAGCAGAAAGGACAGGGGGCGCACCGGGGAGCTGTTTTTT
d_call: -; v_call: TRBV19; j_call: TRBJ2-5; clone_size: -; cdr3_aa: CASSMRTWETQYF; cdr3_nt: TGTGCCAGTAGTATGCGGACGTGGGAGACCCAGTACTTC
d_call: -; v_call: TRBV11-3; j_call: TRBJ2-2; clone_size: -; cdr3_aa: CASSLKGLAGELFF; cdr3_nt: TGTGCCAGCAGCTTAAAGGGGTTAGCCGGGGAGCTGTTTTTT
d_call: -; v_call: TRBV6-1; j_call: TRBJ1-2; clone_size: once; cdr3_aa: CASSELGGYTF; cdr3_nt: TGTGCCAGCAGTGAGTTGGGCGGCTACACCTTC
d_call: TRBD2; v_call: TRBV6-1; j_call: TRBJ2-3; clone_size: -; cdr3_aa: CASSEAGGRDTQYF; cdr3_nt: TGTGCCAGCAGTGAGGCGGGAGGGCGTGATACGCAGTATTTT
d_call: -; v_call: TRBV19; j_call: TRBJ2-4; clone_size: -; cdr3_aa: CASSISPTGSKNIQYF; cdr3_nt: TGTGCCAGTAGTATATCCCCTACAGGGTCCAAAAACATTCAGTACTTC
d_call: -; v_call: TRBV5-4; j_call: TRBJ2-1; clone_size: -; cdr3_aa: CASSLERGSDEQFF; cdr3_nt: TGTGCCAGCAGCTTGGAAAGGGGCTCGGATGAGCAGTTCTTC
d_call: TRBD2; v_call: TRBV6-1; j_call: TRBJ2-1; clone_size: -; cdr3_aa: CASSGRLAGDVEQFF; cdr3_nt: TGTGCCAGCAGTGGGCGATTAGCGGGAGATGTTGAGCAGTTCTTC
d_call: -; v_call: TRBV28; j_call: TRBJ2-1; clone_size: -; cdr3_aa: CASSLRLASYNEQFF; cdr3_nt: TGTGCCAGCAGTTTACGGCTAGCCTCTTACAATGAGCAGTTCTTC
d_call: -; v_call: TRBV7-2; j_call: TRBJ2-1; clone_size: -; cdr3_aa: CASSTSGASYNEQFF; cdr3_nt: TGTGCCAGCAGCACCTCTGGGGCCTCCTACAATGAGCAGTTCTTC
d_call: TRBD2; v_call: TRBV27; j_call: TRBJ2-1; clone_size: -; cdr3_aa: CASGAGGVSYNEQFF; cdr3_nt: TGTGCCAGTGGAGCTGGGGGGGTCTCCTACAATGAGCAGTTCTTC
d_call: -; v_call: TRBV11-2; j_call: TRBJ1-3; clone_size: once; cdr3_aa: CASSLDHIVWAQTSGNTIYF; cdr3_nt: TGTGCCAGCAGCTTAGATCATATCGTATGGGCTCAGACCTCTGGAAACACCATATATTTT
d_call: -; v_call: TRBV2; j_call: TRBJ2-7; clone_size: -; cdr3_aa: CASSAFGYEQYF; cdr3_nt: TGTGCCAGCAGTGCGTTCGGATACGAGCAGTACTTC
d_call: -; v_call: TRBV10-1; j_call: TRBJ2-1; clone_size: -; cdr3_aa: CASSETYKKGTYNEQFF; cdr3_nt: TGCGCCAGCAGTGAGACCTACAAAAAGGGGACCTACAATGAGCAGTTCTTC
d_call: TRBD2; v_call: TRBV6-5; j_call: TRBJ2-7; clone_size: -; cdr3_aa: CASKEAGRYEQYF; cdr3_nt: TGTGCCAGCAAGGAAGCGGGAAGGTACGAGCAGTACTTC
d_call: TRBD1; v_call: TRBV2; j_call: TRBJ2-3; clone_size: -; cdr3_aa: CASSETDRDGTDTQYF; cdr3_nt: TGTGCCAGCAGTGAAACGGACAGGGACGGCACAGATACGCAGTATTTT
d_call: TRBD1; v_call: TRBV15; j_call: TRBJ2-7; clone_size: -; cdr3_aa: CATSRRTGAYEQYF; cdr3_nt: TGTGCCACCAGCAGGCGGACAGGGGCCTACGAGCAGTACTTC
d_call: TRBD2; v_call: TRBV4-1; j_call: TRBJ2-3; clone_size: -; cdr3_aa: CASSHPGLAGGPDRDTQYF; cdr3_nt: TGCGCCAGCAGCCACCCCGGACTAGCGGGAGGGCCCGATAGGGATACGCAGTATTTT
d_call: -; v_call: TRBV30; j_call: TRBJ2-5; clone_size: -; cdr3_aa: CAWKPGLWETQYF; cdr3_nt: TGTGCCTGGAAACCGGGTCTCTGGGAGACCCAGTACTTC
d_call: TRBD2; v_call: TRBV27; j_call: TRBJ2-1; clone_size: -; cdr3_aa: CASSFSGRMDEQFF; cdr3_nt: TGTGCCAGCAGTTTTAGCGGGAGGATGGATGAGCAGTTCTTC
d_call: -; v_call: TRBV6-5; j_call: TRBJ2-7; clone_size: -; cdr3_aa: CASAAVGIPLHEQYF; cdr3_nt: TGTGCCAGCGCAGCTGTAGGGATCCCCCTCCACGAGCAGTACTTC
d_call: -; v_call: TRBV11-2; j_call: TRBJ2-6; clone_size: -; cdr3_aa: CASSLAAGSLSGANVLTF; cdr3_nt: TGTGCCAGCAGCTTAGCGGCGGGAAGCCTTTCTGGGGCCAACGTCCTGACTTTC
d_call: -; v_call: TRBV7-9; j_call: TRBJ1-2; clone_size: -; cdr3_aa: CASSRGGAGYTF; cdr3_nt: TGTGCCAGCAGCCGGGGGGGGGCCGGCTACACCTTC